The text below deals with one TCR beta chain. Its specificity is not known. This specimen comes from a study of cytomegalovirus exposure and HLA in healthy donors. Germline CDR1 and CDR2: MNHNS and SASEGT. V was shortened by 4 bases and J by 4 bases, with 18 bases between the two germline ends. The CDR3 loop spans 16 amino acids. Broader study findings: A classifier reportedly called cytomegalovirus status with high sensitivity and specificity. As immune exposure information, only CMV serostatus was available. Per a later analysis, HLA-associated TCR beta chains showed more clonal expansion than other, equally common TCR beta chains.

PCR used 60 Vbeta primers and 13 Jbeta primers. This table comes from immunoSEQ multiplex PCR, and its TCRdb copy is limited to in-frame clones, with some not included. The sample shows approximately 120,000 clones, 80% of them seen only once. The chain joins TRBV6-1 to TRBJ2-3, with a weak D call TRBD2 (7 bases). The source of this sequence is a man aged 30-40 years in good health and CMV-seropositive. The sample comprised PBMCs. CDR3 coding DNA: TGTGCCAGCAGTGCTGGACAGCGGGGTTTTTCAGATACGCAGTATTTT. Its protein is CASSAGQRGFSDTQYF.